This entry lists 30 T cell receptor beta chains sequenced from one sample in a study of T cells in localized non-small cell lung cancer. Sequencing used immunoSEQ multiplex PCR; TCRdb keeps in-frame clones, though not all of them. The sample includes 30,000 to 35,000 clones, about 89% of them seen just once. The material sequenced was peripheral blood, taken before any cancer treatment. The source of these receptors is a female donor aged 60 or older with stage I lung adenocarcinoma.

This sequence joins TRBV7-9 and TRBJ2-1, with TRBD2 identical over 9 bases. This CDR3 is 15 amino acids long. Germline values: CDR1 SEHNR, CDR2 FQNEAQ (reference sequence). Losses at the gene ends were 4 bases for V and 6 bases for J; bases not matched to a gene: 7. The CDR3 nucleotides are TGTGCCAGCAGCTCCGGCGGGAGGGCTCCCAATGAGCAGTTCTTC. It yields the protein CASSSGGRAPNEQFF.

This chain uses TRBV28 with TRBJ2-3; tentative D call: TRBD1 (6 bases). The CDR3 has 12 amino acids. CDR1 and CDR2 from the germline V gene are MDHEN and SYDVKM. V gave up 6 bases and J gave up 7 bases, with 11 bases separating them. CDR3 DNA: TGTGCCAGCAGGGCAGGGACATATACGCAGTATTTT. It codes for CASRAGTYTQYF. The whole variable domain, filled in from reference TRBV28 and TRBJ2-3, reads DVKVTQSSRYLVKRTGEKVFLECVQDMDHENMFWYRQDPGLGLRLIYFSYDVKMKEKGDIPEGYSVSREKKERFSLILESASTNQTSMYLCASRAGTYTQYFGPGTRLTVL.

This clone was detected only once. The chain has TRBV19 and TRBJ2-5; maybe TRBD1 (6 bases). This CDR3 has 12 residues. Trimming cost V 2 bases and J 7 bases, with 8 bases left between them. Germline assignment: CDR1 LNHDA and CDR2 SQIVND (reference sequence). In DNA, the CDR3 is TGTGCCAGTAGTATATCCAGGGGGACCCAGTACTTC. Protein: CASSISRGTQYF.

This chain joins TRBV19 and TRBJ2-1; no firm D call. CDR3 length: 12 residues. Trimming removed 6 bases at V and 3 bases at J, with 6 bases between. CDR1 LNHDA and CDR2 SQIVND come from the germline V gene (reference sequence). The CDR3 region is CASRGSYNEQFF. The CDR3 DNA follows: TGTGCCAGTAGAGGCAGCTACAATGAGCAGTTCTTC.

The gene calls are TRBV30 and TRBJ2-5; maybe TRBD1 (6 bases). Between the trimmed V and J ends, which lost 4 bases and 5 bases, there was a span of 11 bases. The germline V gene encodes CDR1 GTSNPN and CDR2 SVGIG (reference sequence). The CDR3 consists of 12 residues. The DNA of the CDR3 is TGTGCCTGGAACCAGGGGATGGAGACCCAGTACTTC. This translates into CAWNQGMETQYF.

The chain has TRBV28 and TRBJ1-1, with 7 bases that match TRBD1. Looked up from germline, CDR1 is MDHEN and CDR2 is SYDVKM. The trim removed 5 bases at V and 0 bases at J, leaving 9 bases unmatched. The CDR3 has 16 amino acids. This CDR3 reads CASSPWGDSMNTEAFF. The DNA of the CDR3 is TGTGCCAGCAGTCCCTGGGGGGACAGTATGAACACTGAAGCTTTCTTT.

The J gene is TRBJ1-1, the V gene TRBV30; unclear D gene. Germline assignment: CDR1 GTSNPN and CDR2 SVGIG (reference sequence). The CDR3 has 12 residues. The ends were cut back, 1 base at V and 7 bases at J, with 10 bases in the middle. The DNA of the CDR3 is TGTGCCTGGAGTGGGAGGGTTCTTGAAGCTTTCTTT. It yields the protein CAWSGRVLEAFF.

V and J are TRBV5-1 and TRBJ2-7, with D possibly matching TRBD1 (6 bases). V gave up 2 bases and J gave up 5 bases, with 11 bases separating them. The germline V gene encodes CDR1 SGHRS and CDR2 YFSETQ. CDR3 length: 13 amino acids. CDR3 sequence reads: CASSLGQSDEQYF. The CDR3 DNA follows: TGCGCCAGCAGCTTAGGACAGAGCGACGAGCAGTACTTC.

This chain connects TRBV6-1 to TRBJ2-4; D perhaps matches TRBD1 (5 bases). The V gene lost 0 bases and the J gene lost 3 bases, with 12 bases spanning the gap. This CDR3 spans 16 amino acids. Germline CDR1 and CDR2: MNHNS and SASEGT. DNA of the CDR3: TGTGCCAGCAGTGAAGCCCAGGGTTTCGACAAAAACATTCAGTACTTC. It specifies CASSEAQGFDKNIQYF.

This clone came up once. The genes are TRBV28 and TRBJ2-2; D is possibly TRBD1 (5 bases). The length of the CDR3 is 15 residues. Germline V gives CDR1 MDHEN, CDR2 SYDVKM. V was clipped by 7 bases and J by 0 bases, with 12 bases between them. The CDR3 sequence: CASNSGQANTGELFF. DNA for the CDR3: TGTGCCAGCAATTCAGGACAAGCGAACACCGGGGAGCTGTTTTTT. The variable domain in full, with the rest retrieved from reference TRBV28 and TRBJ2-2, is DVKVTQSSRYLVKRTGEKVFLECVQDMDHENMFWYRQDPGLGLRLIYFSYDVKMKEKGDIPEGYSVSREKKERFSLILESASTNQTSMYLCASNSGQANTGELFFGEGSRLTVL.

The chain recombines TRBV7-2 with TRBJ1-2; the D is unclear. The germline V gene has CDR1 SGHTA and CDR2 FQGNSA. This CDR3 has 12 amino acids. V was cut by 3 bases and J by 4 bases, with 6 bases left in between. Here the CDR3 reads CASSFTTYGYTF. CDR3 nucleotides: TGTGCCAGCAGCTTTACAACCTATGGCTACACCTTC. Full variable domain (missing parts from reference TRBV7-2 and TRBJ1-2): GAGVSQSPSNKVTEKGKDVELRCDPISGHTALYWYRQSLGQGLEFLIYFQGNSAPDKSGLPSDRFSAERTGGSVSTLTIQRTQQEDSAVYLCASSFTTYGYTFGSGTRLTVV.

The V gene is TRBV11-2, the J gene TRBJ1-5, with D possibly matching TRBD1 (5 bases). Between the trimmed V and J ends, which lost 5 bases and 4 bases, there was a span of 12 bases. The CDR3 consists of 14 residues. Per germline, CDR1 SGHAT and CDR2 FQNNGV. In DNA form, the CDR3 reads TGTGCCAGCAGCCTCCGCGGGGGGAATCAGCCCCAGCATTTT. This encodes CASSLRGGNQPQHF. Full variable domain (remainder filled in from reference TRBV11-2 and TRBJ1-5): EAGVAQSPRYKIIEKRQSVAFWCNPISGHATLYWYQQILGQGPKLLIQFQNNGVVDDSQLPKDRFSAERLKGVDSTLKIQPAKLEDSAVYLCASSLRGGNQPQHFGDGTRLSIL.

The CDR3 sequence: CASSRDFNGYTF. CDR3 DNA: TGTGCCAGCAGTCGGGACTTTAATGGCTACACCTTC. The genes are TRBV7-2 and TRBJ1-2; TRBD1 might be the D (5 bases). The germline CDR1 and CDR2 sequences are SGHTA and FQGNSA. Trimming cost V 6 bases and J 6 bases, with 11 bases left between them. The CDR3 runs to 12 residues.

This sequence joins TRBV18 and TRBJ1-2, with 7 bases identical to TRBD1. Trimming removed 0 bases from V and 8 bases from J; junction bases left unmatched: 12. This CDR3 has 16 amino acids. The germline V gene encodes CDR1 KGHSH and CDR2 LQKENI. The CDR3: CASSPPSLGGADGYTF. The CDR3 coding sequence is TGTGCCAGCTCACCACCGTCCTTAGGGGGCGCAGACGGCTACACCTTC. Looking up the rest from reference TRBV18 and TRBJ1-2 gives the full variable domain: NAGVMQNPRHLVRRRGQEARLRCSPMKGHSHVYWYRQLPEEGLKFMVYLQKENIIDESGMPKERFSAEFPKEGPSILRIQQVVRGDSAAYFCASSPPSLGGADGYTFGSGTRLTVV.

This chain connects TRBV29-1 to TRBJ1-1; D is unclear. CDR3 length equals 13 residues. Germline V gives CDR1 SQVTM, CDR2 ANQGSEA. The V and J ends lost 3 bases and 1 base respectively, with 9 bases between them. This CDR3 reads CSVEVRRNTEAFF. CDR3 sequence (DNA): TGCAGCGTTGAGGTCCGGAGGAACACTGAAGCTTTCTTT.

The chain employs TRBV28 and TRBJ2-7, with 7 bases lining up with TRBD2. V trimming: 1 base; J trimming: 3 bases; junction bases outside the gene matches: 9. CDR1 MDHEN and CDR2 SYDVKM come from the germline V gene. The CDR3 has 16 residues. The CDR3, as DNA: TGTGCCAGCAGTTTATACGGGGGAGGGGAAGACTACGAGCAGTACTTC. Encoded protein: CASSLYGGGEDYEQYF.

This chain uses TRBV20-1 with TRBJ2-7, with no clear D. This CDR3 has 11 residues. The ends were cut back, 3 bases at V and 5 bases at J, with 8 bases in the middle. CDR1 and CDR2 (germline): DFQATT, SNEGSKA (reference sequence). The CDR3 DNA follows: TGCAGTGCTAGTCGCATTGACGAGCAGTACTTC. It codes for CSASRIDEQYF.

The chain is built from TRBV5-1 and TRBJ2-7, with TRBD2 matching over 8 bases. The CDR3 totals 16 residues. Unmatched junction bases numbered 8, after V lost 0 bases and J lost 3 bases. Germline-derived CDR1 and CDR2 are SGHRS and YFSETQ. The CDR3 reads CASSLASASGFYEQYF. The CDR3 DNA reads TGCGCCAGCAGCTTGGCCTCGGCTAGCGGGTTCTACGAGCAGTACTTC. The full variable domain, with the rest looked up from reference TRBV5-1 and TRBJ2-7, is KAGVTQTPRYLIKTRGQQVTLSCSPISGHRSVSWYQQTPGQGLQFLFEYFSETQRNKGNFPGRFSGRQFSNSRSEMNVSTLELGDSALYLCASSLASASGFYEQYFGPGTRLTVT.

In this sample, this clone turned up a few times. The CDR3 sequence is CASGDLYEQYF. DNA of the CDR3: TGTGCCAGCGGGGACCTTTACGAGCAGTACTTC. V and J are TRBV6-6 and TRBJ2-7; perhaps D is TRBD1 or TRBD2 (5 bases each). The germline V gene has CDR1 MNHNY and CDR2 SVGAGI (reference sequence). The CDR3 extends over 11 amino acids. Trimming removed 8 bases at V and 4 bases at J, with 9 bases between.

V is TRBV7-2 and J is TRBJ1-1; a possible D gene is TRBD1 (6 bases). The CDR3 consists of 13 residues. The V gene lost 8 bases and the J gene lost 4 bases, with 14 bases spanning the gap. Germline V gene data show CDR1 as SGHTA and CDR2 as FQGNSA. The CDR3 DNA is TGTGCCAGCGGAAACCGCAGGGGCACTGAAGCTTTCTTT. This codes for CASGNRRGTEAFF.

V usage is TRBV9 and J usage is TRBJ1-1, with no clear D. Trimming took 0 bases from V and 2 from J, leaving 5 bases between them. Germline V CDR1 and CDR2: SGDLS, YYNGEE. This CDR3 has 13 amino acids. CDR3 sequence reads: CASSVVSNTEAFF. CDR3 sequence (DNA): TGTGCCAGCAGCGTAGTTTCAAACACTGAAGCTTTCTTT.

The chain has TRBV7-2 and TRBJ1-2; TRBD1 might be the D (5 bases). The germline V and J ends were trimmed by 4 bases and 4 bases, with 10 bases remaining between them. From germline, CDR1 is SGHTA and CDR2 FQGNSA. The length of the CDR3 is 13 residues. DNA for the CDR3: TGTGCCAGCAGCTCCACAGGATTCTATGGCTACACCTTC. It encodes CASSSTGFYGYTF.

This clone was detected a few times. The V gene is TRBV7-6, the J gene TRBJ2-3; 9 bases line up with TRBD1. The germline V gene encodes CDR1 SGHVS and CDR2 FNYEAQ. The CDR3 runs to 16 residues. V shed 3 bases and J 3 bases; nucleotides not matched to a gene: 7. CDR3 protein: CASSFSSTGGTDTQYF. CDR3 DNA sequence: TGTGCCAGCAGCTTTTCTTCGACAGGGGGAACAGATACGCAGTATTTT.

This sequence joins TRBV2 and TRBJ2-5; maybe TRBD1 (6 bases). V was pared by 7 bases and J by 5 bases, with 14 bases between. Germline-derived CDR1 and CDR2 are SNHLY and FYNNEI. The CDR3 runs to 13 residues. CDR3 amino acids: CASIRGQTETQYF. In DNA form, the CDR3 reads TGTGCCAGCATCCGAGGACAGACGGAGACCCAGTACTTC. Filled out from reference TRBV2 and TRBJ2-5, the complete variable domain reads EPEVTQTPSHQVTQMGQEVILRCVPISNHLYFYWYRQILGQKVEFLVSFYNNEISEKSEIFDDQFSVERPDGSNFTLKIRSTKLEDSAMYFCASIRGQTETQYFGPGTRLLVL.

This chain uses TRBV30 with TRBJ1-2; D possibly corresponds to TRBD1 (5 bases). V lost 5 bases and J 2 bases, leaving 9 bases between the germline ends. The CDR3 is 12 residues long. From germline, CDR1 is GTSNPN and CDR2 SVGIG (reference sequence). The DNA of the CDR3 is TGTGCCTGGGGACACGGGAACTATGGCTACACCTTC. This sequence encodes CAWGHGNYGYTF.

This rearrangement joins TRBV5-8 to TRBJ2-1; 8 nucleotides align to TRBD2. V lost 0 bases to trimming and J lost 7 bases; unmatched junction nucleotides: 9. CDR1 and CDR2 from the germline V gene are SGHTS and YDEGEE. This CDR3 comprises 16 residues. The CDR3 region is CASSLGTSTVSNEQFF. The CDR3, as DNA: TGTGCCAGCAGCTTGGGGACTAGCACTGTTTCGAATGAGCAGTTCTTC.

V is TRBV5-1 and J is TRBJ2-3; no reliable D call. Trimming removed 2 bases at V and 5 bases at J, with 3 bases between. CDR1 is SGHRS and CDR2 is YFSETQ in the germline V gene. This CDR3 has 11 amino acids. CDR3 sequence reads: CASSLLDTQYF. For the CDR3, the DNA is TGCGCCAGCAGCTTACTAGATACGCAGTATTTT.

The gene calls are TRBV27 and TRBJ2-2, with 7 bases fitting TRBD1. J lost 6 bases, V lost 4 bases, and 2 bases had no gene match. The germline CDR1 and CDR2 sequences are MNHEY and SMNVEV (reference sequence). The CDR3 length is 13 residues. Here the CDR3 reads CASSSQGSGELFF. The CDR3 DNA reads TGTGCCAGCAGTTCACAGGGGTCCGGGGAGCTGTTTTTT.

This sequence joins TRBV6-6 and TRBJ2-3; 11 nucleotides match TRBD1. Germline trimming cut 8 bases from V and 3 bases from J; bases unmatched to any gene: 7. From germline, CDR1 is MNHNY and CDR2 SVGAGI (reference sequence). The CDR3 spans 15 residues. The CDR3 bases are TGTGCCAGCGGGCGAAGGGACAGGGGGACAGATACGCAGTATTTT. It yields the protein CASGRRDRGTDTQYF.

The V gene is TRBV5-6, the J gene TRBJ1-2, with TRBD1 as a possible D gene (5 bases). This CDR3 has 14 amino acids. V was shortened by 4 bases and J by 8 bases, with 18 bases between the two germline ends. CDR1 is SGHDT, CDR2 YYEEEE, per germline. The CDR3 is CASSISGRNGGYTF. CDR3 in DNA: TGTGCCAGCAGCATCTCAGGGAGGAATGGCGGCTACACCTTC. Drawing the rest from reference TRBV5-6 and TRBJ1-2, the complete variable domain is DAGVTQSPTHLIKTRGQQVTLRCSPKSGHDTVSWYQQALGQGPQFIFQYYEEEERQRGNFPDRFSGHQFPNYSSELNVNALLLGDSALYLCASSISGRNGGYTFGSGTRLTVV.